These T cell receptor beta chains were read from a single sample in a study of neoadjuvant anti-PD-1 for oral cavity cancer. The table came from immunoSEQ multiplex PCR; TCRdb's copy has only in-frame clones and leaves some out. In the table there are about 72,000 clones, around 83% of which are singletons. The specimen comprised PBMCs, sampled before nivolumab (anti-PD-1) treatment. These receptors came from a person aged 35-79 years with oral cavity squamous cell carcinoma. Both conserved end residues are part of each CDR3.

CDR3 length	V gene	J gene	CDR3 protein
14	TRBV6-6	TRBJ1-6	CASGRRELVSPLHF
15	TRBV11-2	TRBJ1-6	CASSLMGHNNSPLHF
16	TRBV5-1	TRBJ2-7	CASSGDPAGEFLEQYF
13	TRBV30	TRBJ1-5	CAWSLSGGQPQHF
16	TRBV7-6	TRBJ2-2	CASSLTGTGGTGELFF
16	TRBV5-4	TRBJ2-3	CASSKALSGGADTQYF
14	TRBV6-5	TRBJ1-3	CASGGSFSGNTIYF
15	TRBV29-1	TRBJ2-1	CSVELGQHYYNEQFF
16	TRBV7-3	TRBJ2-1	CASSLMGTSGRNEQFF
13	TRBV7-9	TRBJ1-5	CASSKQENQPQHF
15	TRBV19	TRBJ1-3	CASIDGQVSGNTIYF
12	TRBV11-2	TRBJ2-7	CASSSEVHEQYF
16	TRBV19	TRBJ1-5	CASSTFRGWGNQPQHF
15	TRBV10-2	TRBJ1-4	CASSEWGTGSEKLFF
15	TRBV27	TRBJ1-1	CASSFGDRINTEAFF
13	TRBV7-9	TRBJ1-5	CASSPAGNQPQHF
15	TRBV25-1	TRBJ2-1	CASSDPRTGVGEQFF
12	TRBV2	TRBJ1-2	CASSGDGYGYTF